This TCR beta chain was found in a study of CD8 T cells in ankylosing spondylitis (dated by TCRdb to about 2017). For the wider study: The study profiled T cell receptor beta repertoires in healthy donors and ankylosing spondylitis patients to find disease-linked TCR variants. The whole study cohort included 85 to 120 healthy donors and 20 to 30 ankylosing spondylitis patients. Samples of peripheral blood were taken, and for ankylosing spondylitis patients, synovial fluid was collected as well.

The sequencer listed for this sample is Illumina HiSeq 2500. Quantitative 5'-RACE with molecular barcodes was the method used to prepare the TCR beta libraries. In the paper's pipeline: A new computational method based on a probabilistic model of VDJ rearrangement was used to identify disease-linked TCR variants. TCRdb reran the public reads through fastp at Q25 and MiXCR, keeping productive beta chains. All rows with the same CDR3 protein become a single entry with the most common DNA and genes. The V and J calls were determined by TCRdb, not by the authors. For this sample the table gives around 450,000 distinct CDR3 sequences, of which around 26% were detected only once. The top ten hold 0.89% of the sample. General conclusions and limits of the study: A CD8+ phenotype was shown by the disease-linked clones, which were found at relatively low frequencies in peripheral blood. The disease-linked clones were reported as significantly enriched in matched synovial fluid samples from ankylosing spondylitis patients. Blood from ankylosing spondylitis patients appeared to be characterized by a TCR beta motif composed of eight highly homologous amino acid variants. Some TCR beta motif variants had previously been reported in synovial fluid and blood of reactive arthritis patients, which suggested common disease-initiation mechanisms.

Sequences SNHLY (CDR1) and FYNNEI (CDR2) are obtained from the germline V gene. The CDR3 goes from the cysteine to the phenylalanine over 14 residues. The kept DNA is CDR3 alone, 42 bases in frame from the first base. The germline ends are 11 bases apart after V is trimmed by 6 bases and J by 2 bases. Details on this clonotype: The clone's antigen remains unknown. Base qualities are not at hand, and no much larger clone is one base apart.

This TCR was recovered from a male donor with ankylosing spondylitis. Sequenced sample: blood, either unsorted or a sorted T cell fraction (not recorded which). The chain was built from TRBV2 and TRBJ1-3; TRBD1 is perhaps the D gene, given 5 matching bases. The nucleotide sequence is given as TGTGCCAGCAGACTACAGGTGACTGGAAACACCATATATTTT. Its translation reads: CASRLQVTGNTIYF.